These T cell receptor beta chains were read from a single sample in a study of T cells after yellow fever vaccination. TCRdb ran MiXCR on the 5' RACE reads and lists one entry per CDR3 protein. The repertoire consists of some 670,000 distinct CDR3 sequences, with 9% to 15% occurring once and the leading ten covering 15%. This sample comprised PBMCs, obtained on the day of the yellow fever booster vaccination. These receptors were taken from a young man who received the YFV17D yellow fever vaccine. Each CDR3 is given with its conserved first and last residue. D genes are given only for firm matches. Not all rows give a size; the values are once, few, many and, for expanded clones, a class.

cdr3_length	v_call	clone_size	d_call	j_call	cdr3_nt	cdr3_aa
13	TRBV3-1	NA	NA	TRBJ2-5	TGTGCCAGCAGCCCGAACAGGGTAGAGACCCAGTACTTC	CASSPNRVETQYF
15	TRBV15	NA	TRBD2	TRBJ2-1	TGTGCCACCAGCACAAGCGGGAGACTCTACAATGAGCAGTTCTTC	CATSTSGRLYNEQFF
15	TRBV5-8	NA	NA	TRBJ2-1	TGTGCCAGCAGCAGGGGGGCTAGCAACTACAATGAGCAGTTCTTC	CASSRGASNYNEQFF
12	TRBV3-1	NA	NA	TRBJ1-2	TGTGCCAGCAGCCGGGACGTTTATGGCTACACCTTC	CASSRDVYGYTF
14	TRBV18	NA	NA	TRBJ1-2	TGTGCCAGCTCGTCAACATCTAATAACTATGGCTACACCTTC	CASSSTSNNYGYTF
14	TRBV11-2	few	NA	TRBJ1-1	TGTGCCAGCAGCCTACGACAGGATAACACTGAAGCTTTCTTT	CASSLRQDNTEAFF
15	TRBV20-1	few	NA	TRBJ2-3	TGCAGTGCTACCCACCCAGCAGACGTCACAGATACGCAGTATTTT	CSATHPADVTDTQYF
13	TRBV20-1	many	TRBD2	TRBJ2-1	TGCAGTGCTATACCGGGACTAGACTTTGAGCAGTTCTTC	CSAIPGLDFEQFF
14	TRBV5-6	NA	TRBD1	TRBJ2-5	TGTGCCAGCAGCTTGGACCAGGGGGTTGAGACCCAGTACTTC	CASSLDQGVETQYF
12	TRBV11-2	NA	NA	TRBJ1-2	TGTGCCAGCAGCCAAAAATCCTATGGCTACACCTTC	CASSQKSYGYTF
16	TRBV6-1	NA	NA	TRBJ2-3	TGTGCCAGCGGGGGGGGGCCGTCCGGCCCCGCAGATACGCAGTATTTT	CASGGGPSGPADTQYF
15	TRBV6-1	NA	TRBD1	TRBJ2-2	TGTGCCAGCAGCCCCCGGGACGGACAGGACGGGGAGCTGTTTTTT	CASSPRDGQDGELFF
12	TRBV12-3/TRBV12-4	NA	NA	TRBJ2-1	TGTGCCAGCAGTTTATGGGTTCATGAGCAGTTCTTC	CASSLWVHEQFF
15	TRBV18	few	NA	TRBJ2-2	TGTGCCAGCTCACCCGATAGGCCGAACACCGGGGAGCTGTTTTTT	CASSPDRPNTGELFF
14	TRBV5-1	few	TRBD1	TRBJ2-1	TGCGCCAGCTCCCCGGGACAGGTGGAAAATGAGCAGTTCTTC	CASSPGQVENEQFF
14	TRBV20-1	few	TRBD2	TRBJ2-3	TGCAGTGCTAGAGTGACTAGCGGCGGAGATACGCAGTATTTT	CSARVTSGGDTQYF
14	TRBV6-2/TRBV6-3	few	TRBD2	TRBJ2-7	TGTGCCAGCAGTTACCCGGAGAGCGGGATCGAGCAGTACTTC	CASSYPESGIEQYF
17	TRBV6-2/TRBV6-3	NA	TRBD2	TRBJ2-1	TGTGCCAGCAGTTATGTAGCGGGAGTTATAAGTTACAATGAGCAGTTCTTC	CASSYVAGVISYNEQFF
17	TRBV7-8	NA	TRBD2	TRBJ2-1	TGTGCCAGCAGTACGATTATTTGGGCGGGAGGGGTGAATGAGCAGTTCTTC	CASSTIIWAGGVNEQFF
16	TRBV4-3	few	NA	TRBJ2-1	TGCGCCAGCAGCCAAGCGGAACGGACTACCTCTCCGGAGCAGTTCTTC	CASSQAERTTSPEQFF
14	TRBV7-9	NA	TRBD1	TRBJ2-3	TGTGCCGACAGGGACCTCGGGGCCTCAGATACGCAGTATTTT	CADRDLGASDTQYF
14	TRBV20-1	many	TRBD2	TRBJ2-1	TGCAGTGCTAGATTAGCGCTAGCGGTTAATGAGCAGTTCTTC	CSARLALAVNEQFF
12	TRBV7-9	NA	NA	TRBJ2-1	TGTGCTGGGGAGCCGGGCCAAACTGAGCAGTTCTTC	CAGEPGQTEQFF
15	TRBV7-9	many	TRBD2	TRBJ2-5	TGTGCCAGCAGCTCGAGTAGCGGGAACCAAGAGACCCAGTACTTC	CASSSSSGNQETQYF
15	TRBV7-2	NA	NA	TRBJ2-3	TGTGCCAGCAGCTCCCGACTGGGAGGCGCAGATACGCAGTATTTT	CASSSRLGGADTQYF
16	TRBV24-1	few	TRBD2	TRBJ2-3	TGTGCCACCAGTGACTCGACTAGCGGGAGTTCAGATACGCAGTATTTT	CATSDSTSGSSDTQYF
12	TRBV2	few	NA	TRBJ1-1	TGTGCCAGCAGTGTGCTCCGCCATGAAGCTTTCTTT	CASSVLRHEAFF
15	TRBV6-2/TRBV6-3	few	TRBD1	TRBJ2-1	TGTGCCAGCAGCGCGACAGGGTGGTCGAGGAATGAGCAGTTCTTC	CASSATGWSRNEQFF
11	TRBV19	NA	NA	TRBJ2-2	TGTGCCAGTAGTATAATCGGGGAGCTGTTTTTT	CASSIIGELFF
15	TRBV5-1	many	NA	TRBJ1-4	TGCGCCAGCAGCGTGCAGGATGCAACTAATGAAAAACTGTTTTTT	CASSVQDATNEKLFF
15	TRBV6-2/TRBV6-3	few	NA	TRBJ2-1	TGTGCCAGCAGCCCGGAGGGGCCTTTCTACAATGAGCAGTTCTTC	CASSPEGPFYNEQFF
10	TRBV20-1	few	NA	TRBJ1-5	TGCAGTGCTATCGGCCAGCCCCAGCATTTT	CSAIGQPQHF
15	TRBV7-9	NA	NA	TRBJ1-5	TGTGCCAGCAGCTTGGGCAGGGGCCCCAATCAGCCCCAGCATTTT	CASSLGRGPNQPQHF
13	TRBV5-5	few	NA	TRBJ2-7	TGTGCCAGCAGCTTGGAGGGGTTGATCGAGCAGTACTTC	CASSLEGLIEQYF
13	TRBV20-1	many	NA	TRBJ1-6	TGCAGTGCTAGAACCGCGTTTAATTCACCCCTCCACTTT	CSARTAFNSPLHF
14	TRBV6-5	many	TRBD2	TRBJ2-1	TGTGCCAGCACTAGCGGGGTTTCCTACAATGAGCAGTTCTTC	CASTSGVSYNEQFF
16	TRBV25-1	few	NA	TRBJ1-4	TGTGCCAGCAGTGACCCCGCGGGGGCAACTAATGAAAAACTGTTTTTT	CASSDPAGATNEKLFF
14	TRBV19	NA	NA	TRBJ2-7	TGTGCCAGTAGTGCTAGAAGCGAACACTACGAGCAGTACTTC	CASSARSEHYEQYF
14	TRBV10-3	many	NA	TRBJ1-6	TGTGCCATCAGTGAGCCGAACAGAAATTCACCCCTCCACTTT	CAISEPNRNSPLHF
16	TRBV7-2	NA	NA	TRBJ1-5	TGTGCCAGCAGCTTAGGCGGGGGCCTACTCTATCAGCCCCAGCATTTT	CASSLGGGLLYQPQHF
17	TRBV4-2	many	NA	TRBJ2-7	TGTGCCAGCAGCCAAGACCCCACCGGACGACAAGAAACCGAGCAGTACTTC	CASSQDPTGRQETEQYF
13	TRBV10-1	few	NA	TRBJ2-2	TGCGCCTCGACGGGGTGGTACGCCGGGGAGCTGTTTTTT	CASTGWYAGELFF
12	TRBV6-5	few	TRBD1	TRBJ2-1	TGTGCCCGGACAGGCGCCGATTATGAGCAGTTCTTC	CARTGADYEQFF
14	TRBV7-2	few	TRBD1	TRBJ2-1	TGTGCCAGCAGCTTCGGTCCACCGGGACAGGGGTTGTTCTTC	CASSFGPPGQGLFF
14	TRBV20-1	few	NA	TRBJ2-1	TGCAGTGCTAGAGATTCGGGGGTTGCCGATGAGCAGTTCTTC	CSARDSGVADEQFF
16	TRBV6-2/TRBV6-3	NA	TRBD2	TRBJ2-7	TGTGCCAGCAAGCGACTAGCGGGAGGCCAATTCTACGAGCAGTACTTC	CASKRLAGGQFYEQYF
15	TRBV18	many	TRBD1	TRBJ2-5	TGTGCCAGCTCACCGGGACAGGGGGGCCAAGAGACCCAGTACTTC	CASSPGQGGQETQYF
15	TRBV11-1	many	TRBD2	TRBJ2-5	TGTGCCAGCAGCCGGACTAGCGGGAGCCAAGAGACCCAGTACTTC	CASSRTSGSQETQYF